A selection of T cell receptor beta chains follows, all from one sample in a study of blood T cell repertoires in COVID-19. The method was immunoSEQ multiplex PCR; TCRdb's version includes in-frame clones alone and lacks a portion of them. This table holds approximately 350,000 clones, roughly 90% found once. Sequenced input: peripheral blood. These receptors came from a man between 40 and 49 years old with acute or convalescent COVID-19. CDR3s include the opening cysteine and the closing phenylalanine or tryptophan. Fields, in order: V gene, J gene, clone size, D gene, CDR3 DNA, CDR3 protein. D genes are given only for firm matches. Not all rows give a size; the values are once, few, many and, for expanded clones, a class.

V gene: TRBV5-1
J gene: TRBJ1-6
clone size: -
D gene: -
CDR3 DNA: TGCGCCAGCAGCCCGGACAGTTCCCATTCACCCCTCCACTTT
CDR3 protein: CASSPDSSHSPLHF

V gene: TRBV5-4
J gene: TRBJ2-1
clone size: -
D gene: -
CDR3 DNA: TGTGCCAGCAACCCGAGCGGGTCCTACAATGAGCAGTTCTTC
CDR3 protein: CASNPSGSYNEQFF

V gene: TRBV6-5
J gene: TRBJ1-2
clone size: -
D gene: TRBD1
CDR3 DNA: TGTGCCAGCAGTCTTTCCCGGACAGGGAACTATGGCTACACCTTC
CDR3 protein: CASSLSRTGNYGYTF

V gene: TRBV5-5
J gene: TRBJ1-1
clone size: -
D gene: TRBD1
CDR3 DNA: TGTGCCAGCAGCTATTTCACAGGGGACACTGAAGCTTTCTTT
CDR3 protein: CASSYFTGDTEAFF

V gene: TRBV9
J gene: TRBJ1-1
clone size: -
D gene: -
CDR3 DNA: TGTGCCAGCAGCGTAGAAGTCGGTCCCTACACTGAAGCTTTCTTT
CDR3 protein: CASSVEVGPYTEAFF

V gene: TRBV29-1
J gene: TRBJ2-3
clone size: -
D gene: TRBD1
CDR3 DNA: TGCAGCGTCGAGGGACAGCCAATACACACAGATACGCAGTATTTT
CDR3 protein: CSVEGQPIHTDTQYF

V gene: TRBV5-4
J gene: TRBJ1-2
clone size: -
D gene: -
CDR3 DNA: TGTGCCAGCAGCTTAGACAGACGGGTAGGCGGCTACACCTTC
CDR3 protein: CASSLDRRVGGYTF

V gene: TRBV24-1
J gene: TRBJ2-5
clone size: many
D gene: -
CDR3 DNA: TGTGCCACCAGTGATTTTTCGGGAAGCGAGACCCAGTACTTC
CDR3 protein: CATSDFSGSETQYF

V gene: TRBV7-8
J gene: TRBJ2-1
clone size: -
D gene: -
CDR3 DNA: TGTGCCAGCAGCCCATACTTCCTGAGCTCCTACAATGAGCAGTTCTTC
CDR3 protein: CASSPYFLSSYNEQFF

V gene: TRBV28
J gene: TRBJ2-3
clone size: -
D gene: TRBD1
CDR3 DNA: TGTGCCAGCAGTTCCCCATATAGCCACGGACAGGGTTTCACAGATACGCAGTATTTT
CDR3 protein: CASSSPYSHGQGFTDTQYF

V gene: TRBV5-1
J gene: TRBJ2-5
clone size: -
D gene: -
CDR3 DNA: TGCGCCAGCAGCCCCTTGACAGAAGAGACCCAGTACTTC
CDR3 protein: CASSPLTEETQYF

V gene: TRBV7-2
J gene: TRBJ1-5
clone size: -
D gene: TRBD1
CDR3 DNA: TGTGCCAGCAGCCACGGACAGGGCAGCTATAGCAATCAGCCCCAGCATTTT
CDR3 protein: CASSHGQGSYSNQPQHF

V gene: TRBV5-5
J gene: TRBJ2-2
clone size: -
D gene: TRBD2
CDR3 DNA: TGTGCCAGCAGCTTGCAGCGCGCGGGGGTCACCGGGGAGCTGTTTTTT
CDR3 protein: CASSLQRAGVTGELFF

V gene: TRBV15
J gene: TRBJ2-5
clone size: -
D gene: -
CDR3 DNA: TGTGCCACCAGCAGAGAGAACGGGGGAGGAGAGACCCAGTACTTC
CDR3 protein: CATSRENGGGETQYF

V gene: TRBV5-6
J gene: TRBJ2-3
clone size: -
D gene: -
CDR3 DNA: TGTGCCAGCAGCTTGTCCCCAGACACTAGCACAGATACGCAGTATTTT
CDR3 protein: CASSLSPDTSTDTQYF

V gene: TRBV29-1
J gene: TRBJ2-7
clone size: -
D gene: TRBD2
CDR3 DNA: TGCAGCGTCACGGGGACTAGCGGGAGTGGTGAGTACTTC
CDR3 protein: CSVTGTSGSGEYF

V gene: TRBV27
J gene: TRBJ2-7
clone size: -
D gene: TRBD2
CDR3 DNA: TGTGCCAGCAGTTTGTACTTAGCGGGAGGTCCCTACGAGCAGTACTTC
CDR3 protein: CASSLYLAGGPYEQYF

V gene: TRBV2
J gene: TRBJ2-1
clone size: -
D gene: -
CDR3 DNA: TGTGCCATCCCTCGGTTGGCGGGGAAAACTTACAATGAGCAGTTCTTC
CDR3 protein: CAIPRLAGKTYNEQFF

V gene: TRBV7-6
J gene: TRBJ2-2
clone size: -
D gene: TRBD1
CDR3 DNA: TGTGCCAGCAGCTACTCCGGGACAGATACCACCGGGGAGCTGTTTTTT
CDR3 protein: CASSYSGTDTTGELFF

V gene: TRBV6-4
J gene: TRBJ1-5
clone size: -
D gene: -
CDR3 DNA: TGTGCCAGCAGTTGCACGTTGAGGGTTTATAGCAATCAGCCCCAGCATTTT
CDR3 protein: CASSCTLRVYSNQPQHF

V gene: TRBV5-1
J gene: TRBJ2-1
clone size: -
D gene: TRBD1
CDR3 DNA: TGCGCCAGCAGCTCCGACAGGGGCTATGAGCAGTTCTTC
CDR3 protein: CASSSDRGYEQFF

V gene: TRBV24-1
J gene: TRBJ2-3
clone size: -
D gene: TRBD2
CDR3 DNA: TGTGCCACCAGTGATTCGGGACTAGCGGGGGGCCGGACAGATACGCAGTATTTT
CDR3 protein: CATSDSGLAGGRTDTQYF

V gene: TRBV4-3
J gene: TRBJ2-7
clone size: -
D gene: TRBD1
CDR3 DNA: TGCGCCAGCAGCCAAGAAGTTCTAGGGACAGGGAGGGGCCACGAGCAGTACTTC
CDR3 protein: CASSQEVLGTGRGHEQYF

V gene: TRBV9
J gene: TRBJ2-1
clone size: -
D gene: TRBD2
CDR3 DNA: TGTGCCAGCAGCGTAGGACTAGCGGGACTCACTAGGTACAATGAGCAGTTCTTC
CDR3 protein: CASSVGLAGLTRYNEQFF

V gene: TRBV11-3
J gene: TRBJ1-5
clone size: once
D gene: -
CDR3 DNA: TGTGCCAGCTTTGGACCTTGGGACTTGCGGAGGCCCCAGCATTTT
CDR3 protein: CASFGPWDLRRPQHF

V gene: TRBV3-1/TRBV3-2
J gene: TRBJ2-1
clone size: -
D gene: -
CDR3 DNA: TGTGCCAGCAGCCAAGATGTCCCAGGGCCCAATGAGCAGTTCTTC
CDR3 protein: CASSQDVPGPNEQFF

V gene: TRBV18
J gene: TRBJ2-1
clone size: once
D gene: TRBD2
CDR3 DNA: TGTGCCAGCTCACCTAGCGGGAGCTCCTACAATGAGCAGTTCTTC
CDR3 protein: CASSPSGSSYNEQFF

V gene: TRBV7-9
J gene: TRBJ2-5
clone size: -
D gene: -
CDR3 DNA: TGTGCCAGCAGCTTAGTCGGTGGCGGGGAGACCCAGTACTTC
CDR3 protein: CASSLVGGGETQYF

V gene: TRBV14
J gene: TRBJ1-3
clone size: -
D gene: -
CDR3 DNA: TGTGCCAGCAGCCAAGCCCCTCCGGCAGGGTCTGGAAACACCATATATTTT
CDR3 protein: CASSQAPPAGSGNTIYF

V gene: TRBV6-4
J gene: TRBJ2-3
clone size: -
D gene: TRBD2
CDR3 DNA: TGTGCCAGCAGTAAATTAGCGGGTTCCACAGATACGCAGTATTTT
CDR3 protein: CASSKLAGSTDTQYF

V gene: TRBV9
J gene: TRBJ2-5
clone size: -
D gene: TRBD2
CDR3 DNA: TGTGCCAGCAGCGGACTAGCGGGAGGCCAAGAGACCCAGTACTTC
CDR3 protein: CASSGLAGGQETQYF

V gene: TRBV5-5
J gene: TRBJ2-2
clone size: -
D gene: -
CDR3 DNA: TGTGCCAGCAGCTTGGAATTGGTTGACAGACACACCGGGGAGCTGTTTTTT
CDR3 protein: CASSLELVDRHTGELFF

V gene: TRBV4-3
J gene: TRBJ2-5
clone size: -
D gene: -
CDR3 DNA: TGCGCCAGCAGCCAGGAAAGACAGGGAGGGACCCAGTACTTC
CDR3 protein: CASSQERQGGTQYF

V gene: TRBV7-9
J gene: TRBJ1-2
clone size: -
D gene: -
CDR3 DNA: TGTGCCAGCAGCCGACCCGGCAGGAATTATGGCTACACCTTC
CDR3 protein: CASSRPGRNYGYTF

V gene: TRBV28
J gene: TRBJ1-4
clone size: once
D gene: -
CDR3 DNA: TGTGCCAGCAGTTTAGTCCCAGTCGGGGGGACTAATGAAAAACTGTTTTTT
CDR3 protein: CASSLVPVGGTNEKLFF

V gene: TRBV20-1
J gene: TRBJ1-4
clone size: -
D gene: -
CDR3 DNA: TGCAGTGCTTACAGGGCCGAAAAACTGTTTTTT
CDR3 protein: CSAYRAEKLFF

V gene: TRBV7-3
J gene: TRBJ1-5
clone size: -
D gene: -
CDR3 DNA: TGTGCCAGCAGTAATAACCAGGGATTACTTAGCAATCAGCCCCAGCATTTT
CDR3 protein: CASSNNQGLLSNQPQHF

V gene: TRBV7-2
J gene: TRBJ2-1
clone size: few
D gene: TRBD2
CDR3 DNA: TGTGCCAGCAGCTTACTAGCGGGGGGGCTCGATGAGCAGTTCTTC
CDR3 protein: CASSLLAGGLDEQFF

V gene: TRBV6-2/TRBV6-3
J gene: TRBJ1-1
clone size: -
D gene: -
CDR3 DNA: TGTGCCAGCAGTTACTCGATGAGGGCCCCCATGAACACTGAAGCTTTCTTT
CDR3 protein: CASSYSMRAPMNTEAFF

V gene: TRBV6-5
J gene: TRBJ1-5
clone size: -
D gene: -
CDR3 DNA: TGTGCCAGCGGGTACAGTAGCAATCAGCCCCAGCATTTT
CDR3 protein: CASGYSSNQPQHF

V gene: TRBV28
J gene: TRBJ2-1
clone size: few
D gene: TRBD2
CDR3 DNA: TGTGCCAGCAGTCAACCGGGCGGGGGGGTCTACAATGAGCAGTTCTTC
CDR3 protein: CASSQPGGGVYNEQFF

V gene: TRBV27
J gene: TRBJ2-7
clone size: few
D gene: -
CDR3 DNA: TGTGCCAGCAGCTCGAGCTCCTACGAGCAGTACTTC
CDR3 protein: CASSSSSYEQYF

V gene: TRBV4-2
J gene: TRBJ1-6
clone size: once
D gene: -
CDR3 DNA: TGTGCCAGCAGCCAAGTTCTTGGGGAGCTTTCTAATTCACCCCTCCACTTT
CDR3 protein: CASSQVLGELSNSPLHF

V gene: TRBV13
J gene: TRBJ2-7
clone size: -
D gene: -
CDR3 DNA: TGTGCCAGCAGCTTAGGGGCAGAAAAAACAGGAACGTACGAGCAGTACTTC
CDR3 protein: CASSLGAEKTGTYEQYF

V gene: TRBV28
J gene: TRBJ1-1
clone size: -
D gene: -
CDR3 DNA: TGTGCCAGCAGCCCCCGGGGCACTGAAGCTTTCTTT
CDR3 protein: CASSPRGTEAFF

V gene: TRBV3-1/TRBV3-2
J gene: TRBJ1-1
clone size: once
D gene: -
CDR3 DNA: TGTGCCAGCAGCCTGCAGGGGTCGGGGAATCCACCTGAAGCTTTCTTT
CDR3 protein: CASSLQGSGNPPEAFF

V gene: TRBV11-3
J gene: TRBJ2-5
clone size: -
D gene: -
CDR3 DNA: TGTGCCAGCAGCTTAGGATCATGGACAGAAAAAGAGACCCAGTACTTC
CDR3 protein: CASSLGSWTEKETQYF

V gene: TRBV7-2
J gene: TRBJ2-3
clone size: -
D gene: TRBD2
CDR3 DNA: TGTGCCAGCAGCCCGGGGGGGCAGTTAGATACGCAGTATTTT
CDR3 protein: CASSPGGQLDTQYF

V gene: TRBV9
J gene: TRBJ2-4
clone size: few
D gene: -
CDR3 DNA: TGTGCCAGCAGCGTACAGGGCCTAGCCAAAAACATTCAGTACTTC
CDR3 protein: CASSVQGLAKNIQYF

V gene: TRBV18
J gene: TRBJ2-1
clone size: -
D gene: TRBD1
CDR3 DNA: TGTGCCAGCTCACCTCTCCCGGGACAGGGAATCACCTACAATGAGCAGTTCTTC
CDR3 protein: CASSPLPGQGITYNEQFF

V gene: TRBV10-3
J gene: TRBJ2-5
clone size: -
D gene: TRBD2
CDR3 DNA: TGTGCCATCAGTGAGTCGACTCACGGGGGGGCCAGGGAGACCCAGTACTTC
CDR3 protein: CAISESTHGGARETQYF

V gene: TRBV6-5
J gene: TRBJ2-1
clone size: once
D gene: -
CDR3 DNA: TGTGCCAGCAGTTACGGGACAACGGGTGAGCAGTTCTTC
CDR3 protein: CASSYGTTGEQFF

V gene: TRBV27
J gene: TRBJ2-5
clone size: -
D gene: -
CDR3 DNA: TGTGCCAGCAGTCTGACAGGTCTAAACTCGGAGACCCAGTACTTC
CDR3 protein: CASSLTGLNSETQYF

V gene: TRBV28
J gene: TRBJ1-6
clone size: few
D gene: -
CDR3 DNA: TGTGCCAGCAGTGGACTGACACCCCTCCACTTT
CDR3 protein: CASSGLTPLHF

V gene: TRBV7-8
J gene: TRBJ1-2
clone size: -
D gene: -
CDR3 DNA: TGTGCCAGCAGCCCCCCTCCGGCGGAAGGCTACACCTTC
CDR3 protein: CASSPPPAEGYTF